The next 10 T cell receptor beta chains were all read from a single sample in a study of blood T cell repertoires in COVID-19. The protocol was immunoSEQ multiplex PCR, while the TCRdb copy is restricted to in-frame clones and leaves out a portion. The sample gives 150,000 to 200,000 clones, over 75% of which show up once; approximately 10% is in the top ten. Sequences were obtained from PBMCs or T cells enriched from blood (not recorded which). The receptors stem from a man aged 45-65 years who had recovered from COVID-19.

The genes are TRBV21-1 and TRBJ1-5. TRBV21-1 constitutes a pseudogene. This CDR3 has 17 amino acids. The CDR3 DNA reads TGTGCCAGCAGCAAAAAAGAGGCGGGTAATAGCAATCAGCCCCAGCATTTT. The encoded protein is CASSKKEAGNSNQPQHF.

This clone occurred a few times. The genes are TRBV7-6 and TRBJ2-1; TRBD1 matches 8 bases. V was clipped by 5 bases and J by 0 bases; unmatched bases: 3. Germline V gene sequence: CDR1 SGHVS, CDR2 FNYEAQ. The CDR3 contains 15 residues. The CDR3 nucleotides are TGTGCCAGCAGCAGAGGACAGGGCTCCTACAATGAGCAGTTCTTC. Its translation is CASSRGQGSYNEQFF.

The chain combines TRBV9 with TRBJ2-5; 8 bases are a match to TRBD1. V was clipped by 3 bases and J by 5 bases; unmatched bases: 9. Germline V gene sequence: CDR1 SGDLS, CDR2 YYNGEE. This CDR3 contains 15 residues. Here the CDR3 DNA reads TGTGCCAGCAGCGCCGGGACAGGCATCCGGGAGACCCAGTACTTC. It yields the protein CASSAGTGIRETQYF.

CDR3 sequence reads: CASSLVGGRADEQYF. In DNA form, the CDR3 reads TGCGCCAGCAGCTTGGTTGGGGGGAGGGCCGACGAGCAGTACTTC. This sequence joins TRBV5-1 and TRBJ2-7; 7 bases fit TRBD2. Germline loops: CDR1 SGHRS, CDR2 YFSETQ. V shed 0 bases, J shed 5 bases, and the junction held 8 bases outside the gene matches. CDR3 length: 15 residues.

The chain carries TRBV9 and TRBJ2-1; 8 bases map to TRBD2. Germline trimming cut 4 bases from V and 4 bases from J; bases unmatched to any gene: 7. This CDR3 region has 15 residues. Per germline, CDR1 SGDLS and CDR2 YYNGEE. CDR3: CASSPSGTSYNEQFF. CDR3 nucleotide sequence: TGTGCCAGCAGCCCCTCCGGGACTAGTTACAATGAGCAGTTCTTC.

This sequence joins TRBV30 and TRBJ1-4, with 7 nucleotides matching TRBD1. Germline trimming cut 2 bases from V and 5 bases from J; bases unmatched to any gene: 5. CDR1 and CDR2 (germline): GTSNPN, SVGIG (reference sequence). The CDR3 has 14 amino acids. CDR3 bases: TGTGCCTGGAGTCCCACAGGGGCAAATGAAAAACTGTTTTTT. This translates into CAWSPTGANEKLFF. Full variable domain (remainder filled in from reference TRBV30 and TRBJ1-4): SQTIHQWPATLVQPVGSPLSLECTVEGTSNPNLYWYRQAAGRGLQLLFYSVGIGQISSEVPQNLSASRPQDRQFILSSKKLLLSDSGFYLCAWSPTGANEKLFFGSGTQLSVL.

CDR3: CASSEYVTGETQYF. The CDR3 nucleotides read TGTGCCAGCAGTGAATACGTGACAGGGGAGACCCAGTACTTC. The chain has TRBV25-1 and TRBJ2-5; 7 bases are shared with TRBD1. Trimming took 0 bases from V and 5 from J; bases not matched to a gene: 3. CDR3 length: 14 residues. Germline CDR1 MGHDK, CDR2 SYGVNS.

The gene calls are TRBV19 and TRBJ2-5; 8 bases align to TRBD1. The germline V gene has CDR1 LNHDA and CDR2 SQIVND (reference sequence). The CDR3 is 16 amino acids. V dropped 4 bases and J dropped 2; count of bases not matched to a gene: 9. In DNA form, the CDR3 reads TGTGCCAGTAGTACCCACCGGACAGGGAGGCAAGAGACCCAGTACTTC. Protein product: CASSTHRTGRQETQYF.

The chain carries TRBV5-1 and TRBJ1-5; TRBD1 is a possible D gene (6 bases). The V end was cut by 0 bases, the J end by 2 bases, with 18 bases between. This CDR3 is built from 18 residues. Germline V gene lookup returns CDR1 SGHRS and CDR2 YFSETQ. CDR3 sequence: CASSLGGSLGGGNQPQHF. The CDR3 nucleotides are TGCGCCAGCAGCTTGGGAGGCAGCTTAGGGGGGGGCAATCAGCCCCAGCATTTT.

The chain couples TRBV6-1 to TRBJ2-2, with 11 bases lining up with TRBD1. The CDR3 loop spans 17 amino acids. V was pared by 3 bases and J by 7 bases, with 10 bases of the junction left unmatched. The germline V gene has CDR1 MNHNS and CDR2 SASEGT. The chain's CDR3 is CASSDAWDRGAYGELFF. The CDR3 DNA is TGTGCCAGCAGTGACGCCTGGGACAGGGGGGCCTACGGGGAGCTGTTTTTT.